One and the same sample provided the 20 T cell receptor beta chains below, sequenced in a study of T-cell memory formation after mild COVID-19 listed by TCRdb under 2021. The protocol used for the library was 5' RACE. The data were produced on an Illumina NovaSeq 6000. TCRdb cleaned the public reads at Q25 with fastp, built clones with MiXCR and kept in-frame beta chains. Rows merge per CDR3 protein into single entries with the most common DNA and genes. Recorded for this sample are some 280,000 distinct CDR3 sequences; roughly 16% of them occurred a single time. About 23% of the sample is in the top ten clones. Sequencing was performed on PBMCs or a T cell subset sorted from them (not recorded which). The receptors were sampled from a man aged 18 to 29 who had mild COVID-19 (a few samples of this study predate the infection). The sample titles of this study are shuffled in the database, so cell type and time point are left out; the donor was told from shared clones.

This clonotype was seen ten or more times. The chain carries TRBV12-3 or TRBV12-4 and TRBJ1-2; D not resolved. This CDR3 is built from 15 residues. Trimming left V 0 bases short and J 4 bases short, with 12 bases between. Here the CDR3 reads CASSLALGRSYGYTF. The CDR3 DNA follows: TGTGCCAGCAGTTTAGCGCTAGGCAGGAGCTATGGCTACACCTTC.

This clonotype was detected only a few times. The chain couples TRBV9 to TRBJ2-5, with D perhaps matching TRBD1 (7 bases). The CDR3 has 14 residues. V was trimmed by 1 base and J by 4 bases, leaving 11 bases between them. Germline V lookup: CDR1 SGDLS, CDR2 YYNGEE. In DNA form, the CDR3 reads TGTGCCAGCAGCGTACAGGGGGGTCGAGAGACCCAGTACTTC. Amino acids: CASSVQGGRETQYF.

Only a few counts were recorded for this clonotype. V usage is TRBV4-3 and J usage is TRBJ2-3; 8 bases match TRBD2. CDR3 length: 16 amino acids. The germline gives CDR1 LGHNA, CDR2 YSLEER. The ends lost 0 bases at V and 0 bases at J; junction bases unmatched: 2. As DNA, the CDR3 is TGCGCCAGCAGCCAAGAAGTAGCGGGGAGCACAGATACGCAGTATTTT. Its protein is CASSQEVAGSTDTQYF.

This clonotype has just a few counts. J is TRBJ1-2 and V is TRBV5-6; 9 bases agree with TRBD1. CDR1 and CDR2 from the germline V gene are SGHDT and YYEEEE. CDR3 size: 16 residues. J was trimmed by 8 bases and V by 3 bases; bases with no gene match: 14. The CDR3 reads CASSSPGTGFVVGYTF. The CDR3 DNA is TGTGCCAGCAGCTCACCCGGGACAGGGTTCGTAGTCGGCTACACCTTC.

V gene TRBV21-1 combines with J gene TRBJ2-1; the table assigns TRBD1, which was not confirmed against the DNA. TRBV21-1 is shown as a pseudogene. The CDR3 length is 16 residues. CDR3 DNA: TGTGCCAGCAGCAAATACGACAGGTTAAGGGACAATGAGCAGTTCTTC. Its translation is CASSKYDRLRDNEQFF.

This clonotype has ten or more counts. V is TRBV10-3 and J is TRBJ2-5, with TRBD2 matching over 9 bases. The V gene's germline CDR1 is ENHRY and CDR2 SYGVKD. V lost 3 bases to trimming and J lost 1 base; unmatched junction nucleotides: 0. CDR3 length: 14 amino acids. The CDR3 reads CAISEAGGQETQYF. CDR3 DNA sequence: TGTGCCATCAGTGAAGCGGGGGGCCAAGAGACCCAGTACTTC.

The V gene is TRBV12-5, the J gene TRBJ1-2; 8 nucleotides line up with TRBD1. CDR3 length: 14 amino acids. The J segment lost 4 bases and the V segment lost 5 bases, leaving 6 bases of the junction unmatched. CDR1 is LGHNT, CDR2 FRNRAP, per germline. CDR3 DNA sequence: TGTGCTAGTGGTAACAGGGGGATGAGCTATGGCTACACCTTC. Protein: CASGNRGMSYGYTF.

This clonotype was picked up a small number of times. The CDR3 region has the DNA TGTGCCAGCAGGGACGAAACAGGGATGGGTGGCTACACCTTC. It translates to CASRDETGMGGYTF. The chain employs TRBV9 and TRBJ1-2, with TRBD1 as a possible D gene (6 bases). The V end lost 5 bases, the J end lost 7 bases, and 18 bases lay between the germline ends. CDR3 length: 14 amino acids. The germline gives CDR1 SGDLS, CDR2 YYNGEE.

The chain recombines TRBV5-1 with TRBJ1-5; D call uncertain. Germline CDR1 is SGHRS and CDR2 is YFSETQ. The CDR3 spans 13 residues. Trimming removed 9 bases at V and 5 bases at J, with 15 bases between. The CDR3 DNA is TGCGCCATCCCTAGAACCGGCGATCAGCCCCAGCATTTT. Amino acid sequence: CAIPRTGDQPQHF. Together with reference TRBV5-1 and TRBJ1-5, the CDR3 gives the full variable domain: KAGVTQTPRYLIKTRGQQVTLSCSPISGHRSVSWYQQTPGQGLQFLFEYFSETQRNKGNFPGRFSGRQFSNSRSEMNVSTLELGDSALYLCAIPRTGDQPQHFGDGTRLSIL.

The table lists this clonotype with a count of one. The genes are TRBV7-2 and TRBJ2-1; D remains ambiguous. Deletions cut 2 bases from V and 15 bases from J, with 20 bases between. Germline CDR1 reads SGHTA; CDR2 reads FQGNSA. CDR3 size: 14 residues. CDR3 sequence reads: CASSLNSRWAEVFF. CDR3 sequence (DNA): TGTGCCAGCAGCTTAAATAGCCGGTGGGCAGAGGTGTTCTTC.

The J gene is TRBJ2-5, the V gene TRBV6-5; 7 nucleotides line up with TRBD2. CDR1 is MNHEY and CDR2 is SVGAGI in the germline V gene. With V trimmed by 0 bases and J by 2 bases, 3 bases remained unmatched. The CDR3 runs to 15 residues. The CDR3 sequence: CASSYSASGQETQYF. CDR3 in DNA: TGTGCCAGCAGTTACTCAGCTAGCGGACAAGAGACCCAGTACTTC.

This sequence joins TRBV7-2 and TRBJ2-5, with 9 bases fitting TRBD2. V shed 1 base, J shed 7 bases, and the junction held 7 bases outside the gene matches. The CDR3 consists of 15 residues. Germline V gene data show CDR1 as SGHTA and CDR2 as FQGNSA. CDR3 nucleotides: TGTGCCAGCAGCTTAGTAGCTAGCGGGGTGGGGACCCAGTACTTC. Translation gives CASSLVASGVGTQYF. The full variable domain, with the rest looked up from reference TRBV7-2 and TRBJ2-5, is GAGVSQSPSNKVTEKGKDVELRCDPISGHTALYWYRQSLGQGLEFLIYFQGNSAPDKSGLPSDRFSAERTGGSVSTLTIQRTQQEDSAVYLCASSLVASGVGTQYFGPGTRLLVL.

This rearrangement joins TRBV20-1 to TRBJ1-5; TRBD1 aligns across 7 bases. The CDR3 is 12 residues long. CDR1 is DFQATT and CDR2 is SNEGSKA in the germline V gene (reference sequence). The V and J ends lost 5 bases and 6 bases, in that order; junction bases with no gene match: 4. CDR3 residues: CSAGGGSQPQHF. CDR3 sequence (DNA): TGCAGTGCTGGAGGGGGCTCTCAGCCCCAGCATTTT.

This clonotype was counted between two and nine times. The chain joins TRBV29-1 to TRBJ2-7, with D maybe TRBD1 (5 bases). Germline lookup yields CDR1 SQVTM and CDR2 ANQGSEA. V shed 0 bases and J shed 5 bases, with 11 bases lying between them. The CDR3 is 13 amino acids. The CDR3 protein is CSVEDLNRHEQYF. The CDR3 DNA sequence: TGCAGCGTTGAAGATCTAAACAGGCACGAGCAGTACTTC.

In its sample, this clonotype was seen a few times. This rearrangement joins TRBV7-2 to TRBJ2-2; D is unclear. V lost 7 bases and J 7 bases, leaving 16 bases between the germline ends. Germline CDR1 is SGHTA and CDR2 is FQGNSA. The CDR3 runs to 14 residues. The CDR3: CASTRTEHGGELFF. Here the CDR3 DNA reads TGTGCCAGCACCAGGACGGAACACGGCGGGGAGCTGTTTTTT. Full variable domain (remainder filled in from reference TRBV7-2 and TRBJ2-2): GAGVSQSPSNKVTEKGKDVELRCDPISGHTALYWYRQSLGQGLEFLIYFQGNSAPDKSGLPSDRFSAERTGGSVSTLTIQRTQQEDSAVYLCASTRTEHGGELFFGEGSRLTVL.

The chain employs TRBV5-1 and TRBJ1-2; tentative D call: TRBD1 (5 bases). CDR3 size: 17 residues. The germline CDR1 and CDR2 sequences are SGHRS and YFSETQ. The V and J ends lost 0 bases and 4 bases respectively, with 19 bases between them. The CDR3 DNA reads as TGCGCCAGCAGCTTGGTAGGGGCAGGGTACGACGGCTATGGCTACACCTTC. Translation gives CASSLVGAGYDGYGYTF.

This clonotype was observed a few times. This chain links TRBV4-1 with TRBJ2-5; no reliable D call. V was pared by 5 bases and J by 0 bases, with 10 bases between. CDR1 is MGHRA and CDR2 is YSYEKL in the germline V gene. This CDR3 has 14 residues. In DNA form, the CDR3 reads TGCGCCAGCAGCTACTTGCGAGACCAAGAGACCCAGTACTTC. Translation gives CASSYLRDQETQYF.

This clonotype was counted between two and nine times. The chain combines TRBV5-1 with TRBJ2-7; perhaps TRBD1 as D (7 bases). The V gene lost 4 bases and the J gene lost 4 bases, with 18 bases spanning the gap. From germline, CDR1 is SGHRS and CDR2 YFSETQ. This CDR3 is 15 amino acids long. CDR3 sequence: CASSRGTVGLYEQYF. The CDR3 DNA reads as TGCGCCAGCAGCCGCGGGACAGTGGGGCTTTACGAGCAGTACTTC.

The table lists this clonotype with a few counts. CDR3 sequence (DNA): TGTGCCAGCAGTGCCTCCGTGGGGGGGTATAGCTCCTACAATGAGCAGTTCTTC. Protein sequence: CASSASVGGYSSYNEQFF. The genes are TRBV28 and TRBJ2-1; 7 nucleotides line up with TRBD2. J was trimmed by 0 bases and V by 5 bases; bases with no gene match: 13. CDR3 length: 18 residues. CDR1 and CDR2 (germline): MDHEN, SYDVKM.

The chain couples TRBV12-3 or TRBV12-4 to TRBJ2-3; D unclear. The CDR3 consists of 12 residues. Trimming took off 6 bases at V and 6 bases at J, with 10 bases between the two ends. The CDR3 region has the DNA TGTGCCAGCAGCTCCGAAGCTGATACGCAGTATTTT. It encodes CASSSEADTQYF.